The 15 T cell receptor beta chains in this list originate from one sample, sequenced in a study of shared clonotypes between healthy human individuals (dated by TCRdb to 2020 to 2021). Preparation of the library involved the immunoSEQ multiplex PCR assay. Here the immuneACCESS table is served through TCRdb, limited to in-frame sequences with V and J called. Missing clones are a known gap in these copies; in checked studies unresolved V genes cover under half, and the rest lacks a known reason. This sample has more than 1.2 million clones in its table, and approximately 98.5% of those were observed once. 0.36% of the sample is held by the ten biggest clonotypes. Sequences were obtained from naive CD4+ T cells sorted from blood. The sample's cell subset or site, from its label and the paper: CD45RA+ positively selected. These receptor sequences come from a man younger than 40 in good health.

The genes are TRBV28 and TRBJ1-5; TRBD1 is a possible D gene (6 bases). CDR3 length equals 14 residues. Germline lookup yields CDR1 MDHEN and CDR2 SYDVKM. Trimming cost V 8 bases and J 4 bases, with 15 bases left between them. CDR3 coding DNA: TGTGCCAGCGTGGTCAGGGGACAAAATCAGCCCCAGCATTTT. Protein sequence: CASVVRGQNQPQHF.

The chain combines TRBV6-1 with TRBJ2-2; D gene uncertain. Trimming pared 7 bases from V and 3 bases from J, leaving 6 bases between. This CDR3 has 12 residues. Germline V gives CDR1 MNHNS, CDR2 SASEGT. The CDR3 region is CASKFYTGELFF. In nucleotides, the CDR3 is TGTGCCAGCAAGTTTTACACCGGGGAGCTGTTTTTT.

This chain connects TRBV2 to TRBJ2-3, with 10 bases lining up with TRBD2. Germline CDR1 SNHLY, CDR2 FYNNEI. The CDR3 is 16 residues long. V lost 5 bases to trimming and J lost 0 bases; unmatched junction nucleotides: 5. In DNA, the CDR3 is TGTGCCAGCAGTAAGGGACTAGCGCAAAGCACAGATACGCAGTATTTT. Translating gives CASSKGLAQSTDTQYF.

The CDR3 DNA reads TGTGCCAGCAGCGTAGCTAGCGGGAGGACGAACAATGAGCAGTTCTTC. Its translation: CASSVASGRTNNEQFF. The chain combines TRBV9 with TRBJ2-1; 11 bases align to TRBD2. The CDR3 has 16 amino acids. Germline trimming cut 0 bases from V and 5 bases from J; bases unmatched to any gene: 4. The germline CDR1 and CDR2 sequences are SGDLS and YYNGEE.

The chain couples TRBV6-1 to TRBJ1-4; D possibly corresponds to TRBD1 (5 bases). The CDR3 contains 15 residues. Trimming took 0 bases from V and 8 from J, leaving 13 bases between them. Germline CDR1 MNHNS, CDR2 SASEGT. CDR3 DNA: TGTGCCAGCAGTGAAGCGGGGGGGACGTGGGAAAAACTGTTTTTT. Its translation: CASSEAGGTWEKLFF.

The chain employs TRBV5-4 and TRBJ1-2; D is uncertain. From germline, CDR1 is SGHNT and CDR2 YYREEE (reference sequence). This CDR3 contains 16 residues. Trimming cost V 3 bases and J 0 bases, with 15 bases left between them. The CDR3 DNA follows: TGTGCCAGCAGCTCGTTACCCGGACGAACTAACTATGGCTACACCTTC. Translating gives CASSSLPGRTNYGYTF.

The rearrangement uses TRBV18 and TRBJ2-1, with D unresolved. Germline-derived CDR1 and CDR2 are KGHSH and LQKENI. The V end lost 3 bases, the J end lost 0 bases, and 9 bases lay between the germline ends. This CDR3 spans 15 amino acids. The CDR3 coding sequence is TGTGCCAGCTCACCTCAGATGAGCTCCTACAATGAGCAGTTCTTC. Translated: CASSPQMSSYNEQFF.

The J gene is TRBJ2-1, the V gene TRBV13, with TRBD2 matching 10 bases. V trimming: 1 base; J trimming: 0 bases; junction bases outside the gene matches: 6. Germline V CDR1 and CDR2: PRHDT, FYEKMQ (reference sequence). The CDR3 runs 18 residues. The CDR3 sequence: CASSLEGASGSSYNEQFF. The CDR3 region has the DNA TGTGCCAGCAGCTTAGAGGGGGCTAGCGGGAGCTCCTACAATGAGCAGTTCTTC. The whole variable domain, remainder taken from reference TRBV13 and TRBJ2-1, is AAGVIQSPRHLIKEKRETATLKCYPIPRHDTVYWYQQGPGQDPQFLISFYEKMQSDKGSIPDRFSAQQFSDYHSELNMSSLELGDSALYFCASSLEGASGSSYNEQFFGPGTRLTVL.

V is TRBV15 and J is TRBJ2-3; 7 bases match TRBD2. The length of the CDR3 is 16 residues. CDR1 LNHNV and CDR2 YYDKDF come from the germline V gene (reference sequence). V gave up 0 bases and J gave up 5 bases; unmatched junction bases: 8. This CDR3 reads CATSREVGGKVDTQYF. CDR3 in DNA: TGTGCCACCAGCAGAGAGGTGGGAGGGAAGGTAGATACGCAGTATTTT.

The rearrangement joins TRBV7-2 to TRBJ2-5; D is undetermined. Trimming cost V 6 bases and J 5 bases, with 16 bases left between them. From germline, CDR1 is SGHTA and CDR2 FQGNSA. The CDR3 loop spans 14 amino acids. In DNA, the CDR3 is TGTGCCAGCAGAGCTTTTGTAGGGCGGGAGACCCAGTACTTC. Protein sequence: CASRAFVGRETQYF.

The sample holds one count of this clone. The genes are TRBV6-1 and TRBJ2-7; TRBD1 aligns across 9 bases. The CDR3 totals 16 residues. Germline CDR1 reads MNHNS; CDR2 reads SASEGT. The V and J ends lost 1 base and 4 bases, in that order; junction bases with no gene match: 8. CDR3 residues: CASSEVGTGGGYEQYF. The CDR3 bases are TGTGCCAGCAGTGAAGTGGGAACAGGGGGCGGTTACGAGCAGTACTTC.

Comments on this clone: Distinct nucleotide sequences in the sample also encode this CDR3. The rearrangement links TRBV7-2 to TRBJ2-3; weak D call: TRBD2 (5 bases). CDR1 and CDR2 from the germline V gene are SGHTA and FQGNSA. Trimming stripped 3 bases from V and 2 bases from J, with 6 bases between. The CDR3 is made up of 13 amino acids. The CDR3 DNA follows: TGTGCCAGCAGCTTGGACTTCACAGATACGCAGTATTTT. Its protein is CASSLDFTDTQYF.

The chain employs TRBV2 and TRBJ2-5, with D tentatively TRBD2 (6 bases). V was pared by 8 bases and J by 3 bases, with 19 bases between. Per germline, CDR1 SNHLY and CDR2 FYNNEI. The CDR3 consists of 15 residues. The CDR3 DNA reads TGTGCCAGCCCACTCGGACTATCTCACGAAGAGACCCAGTACTTC. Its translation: CASPLGLSHEETQYF.

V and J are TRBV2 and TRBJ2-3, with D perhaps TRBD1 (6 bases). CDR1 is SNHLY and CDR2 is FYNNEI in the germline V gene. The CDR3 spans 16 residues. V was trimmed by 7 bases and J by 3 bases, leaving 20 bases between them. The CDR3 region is CASTLHRVGGTDTQYF. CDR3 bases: TGTGCCAGCACCCTGCACAGGGTCGGTGGGACAGATACGCAGTATTTT. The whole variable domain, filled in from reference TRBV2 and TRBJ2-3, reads EPEVTQTPSHQVTQMGQEVILRCVPISNHLYFYWYRQILGQKVEFLVSFYNNEISEKSEIFDDQFSVERPDGSNFTLKIRSTKLEDSAMYFCASTLHRVGGTDTQYFGPGTRLTVL.

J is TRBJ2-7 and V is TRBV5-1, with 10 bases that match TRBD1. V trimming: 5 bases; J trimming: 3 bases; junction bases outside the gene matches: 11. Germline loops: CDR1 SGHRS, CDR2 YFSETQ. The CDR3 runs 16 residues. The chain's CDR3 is CASRETLGQGNYEQYF. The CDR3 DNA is TGCGCCAGCAGGGAGACTTTGGGACAGGGGAACTACGAGCAGTACTTC. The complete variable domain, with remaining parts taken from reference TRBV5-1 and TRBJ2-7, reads KAGVTQTPRYLIKTRGQQVTLSCSPISGHRSVSWYQQTPGQGLQFLFEYFSETQRNKGNFPGRFSGRQFSNSRSEMNVSTLELGDSALYLCASRETLGQGNYEQYFGPGTRLTVT.